This T cell receptor (beta chain) came from a study of T cells in tuberculosis. The wider study: T cells were selected with CD1B tetramers loaded with glucose monomycolate. In South Africa, adults with active tuberculosis were compared with IGRA-negative and latently infected IGRA-positive adolescents.

Study outcomes and limitations: GMM-specific TCRs were nearer to active tuberculosis alpha repertoires, suggesting expansion. Selection depended on which cryopreserved specimens were available.

To note about this clone: Its antigen is as yet unknown.

Produced via immunoSEQ multiplex PCR; TCRdb's table is partial and in-frame only. The data contain about 33,000 clones, 95% of them singletons. The receptor's source is a donor aged 5 to 30 with latent tuberculosis or without tuberculosis infection. The sequenced sample was PBMCs.

CDR3 sequence (DNA): TGTGCCAGCACCAAACTACAGGGGAGGTTCACCAAAGGCTACACCTTC. Its translation: CASTKLQGRFTKGYTF. The chain employs TRBV27 and TRBJ1-2, with 7 bases that match TRBD1. The junction had 19 bases not matched to a gene; V was cut back by 7 bases and J by 8 bases. The CDR3 has 16 amino acids. From germline, CDR1 is MNHEY and CDR2 SMNVEV (reference sequence).